This T cell receptor beta chain stems from a study of metastatic and nonmetastatic thyroid tumors. Study details: Comparative analysis of repertoires was undertaken across blood and tumor or nodule tissue obtained from malignant and benign thyroid patients. Overall study findings and caveats: In blood and tumor, TCR beta diversity was reportedly significantly higher in malignant thyroid tumors than in benign nodules.

TCRdb ran MiXCR on the PCR reads. This table has 20,000 to 25,000 clones, less than 20% appearing once. V lost 2 bases to trimming and J lost 3 bases; unmatched junction nucleotides: 4. The CDR3 totals 14 residues. CDR1 and CDR2 from the germline V gene are SGHNT and YYREEE (reference sequence). None of the patients had undergone any treatment ahead of thyroid surgery. As for this clone: The antigen remains unidentified.

The receptor's source is a female donor with papillary thyroid cancer or a benign thyroid nodule (not recorded which). Some clones in this sample may be carry-over from other donors' samples. The V call is TRBV5-4, the J call TRBJ2-5, with 7 positions matching TRBD2. Material: blood. The CDR3 nucleotides read TGTGCCAGCAGCTTCGGGGGGAGGGAAGAGACCCAGTACTTC. Protein: CASSFGGREETQYF.